This T cell receptor beta chain was captured in a study of shared clonotypes between healthy human individuals. Study-wide findings and caveats: Some clonotypes were shared by all four sorted-subset donors, while others were not shared. The non-shared ones had lower generation probabilities than the shared ones.

Genomic DNA of every subset was divided equally among multiple immunoSEQ plates. Data came from immunoSEQ multiplex PCR; TCRdb stores just in-frame clones and leaves some out. The sample shows approximately 350,000 clones, under 80% of them seen only once. CDR3 length: 14 amino acids. V was clipped by 1 base and J by 5 bases, with 8 bases between them. From germline, CDR1 is SEHNR and CDR2 FQNEAQ (reference sequence). In its sample, this clone was seen once. What it binds is unknown. This sequence joins TRBV7-9 and TRBJ2-2; D might be TRBD1 or TRBD2, each matching 5 bases. The TCR sequence derives from a young man in good health. The specimen sequenced was memory CD4+ T cells sorted from blood. Noted subset: CD45RA-negative fraction. CDR3 nucleotide sequence: TGTGCCAGCAGCTTAGAGGGACGGACCGGGGAGCTGTTTTTT. As protein: CASSLEGRTGELFF.